One and the same sample provided the 25 T cell receptor beta chains below, sequenced in a study of shared clonotypes between healthy human individuals. The protocol was immunoSEQ multiplex PCR, while the TCRdb copy is restricted to in-frame clones and leaves out a portion. The data show roughly 700,000 clones, under 80% seen once. Source material: memory CD4+ T cells sorted from blood. The subset: CD45RA-negative fraction. Source of these receptors: a woman under 40 in good health.

A note on this clone: A much larger clone sits a single nucleotide away, making a read error possible. The V gene is TRBV25-1, the J gene TRBJ2-3, with D hard to call. V lost 2 bases and J 3 bases, leaving 3 bases between the germline ends. The CDR3 length is 12 residues. Germline CDR1 MGHDK, CDR2 SYGVNS. CDR3 protein: CASSEETDTQYF. CDR3 nucleotides: TGTGCCAGCAGTGAAGAAACAGATACGCAGTATTTT. The whole variable domain, remainder taken from reference TRBV25-1 and TRBJ2-3, is EADIYQTPRYLVIGTGKKITLECSQTMGHDKMYWYQQDPGMELHLIHYSYGVNSTEKGDLSSESTVSRIRTEHFPLTLESARPSHTSQYLCASSEETDTQYFGPGTRLTVL.

This clone was observed a few times. The rearrangement links TRBV19 to TRBJ2-7, with 8 bases that match TRBD1. V gave up 4 bases and J gave up 5 bases; unmatched junction bases: 7. The germline V gene encodes CDR1 LNHDA and CDR2 SQIVND (reference sequence). This CDR3 contains 14 residues. The DNA for the CDR3 is TGTGCCAGTAGTAAGACAGGGGTCGTACACGAGCAGTACTTC. Its protein product is CASSKTGVVHEQYF.

The rearrangement joins TRBV19 to TRBJ2-6; D gene uncertain. The germline gives CDR1 LNHDA, CDR2 SQIVND (reference sequence). The CDR3 length is 14 residues. The V and J ends lost 7 bases and 4 bases respectively, with 11 bases between them. Written as DNA, the CDR3 is TGTGCCAGTATAGAGGCACCCGGGGCCAACGTCCTGACTTTC. Its translation: CASIEAPGANVLTF.

This clone occurred a few times. The J gene is TRBJ1-1, the V gene TRBV28; D gene ambiguous. Germline CDR1 MDHEN, CDR2 SYDVKM. The length of the CDR3 is 15 residues. Trimming pared 3 bases from V and 5 bases from J, leaving 16 bases between. The CDR3 here is CASSFPEAFGTEAFF. DNA of the CDR3: TGTGCCAGCAGTTTCCCGGAAGCATTCGGGACTGAAGCTTTCTTT.

This rearrangement joins TRBV2 to TRBJ2-2; D perhaps matches TRBD2 (6 bases). This CDR3 is built from 14 residues. Trimming removed 6 bases at V and 6 bases at J, with 14 bases between. Germline CDR1 and CDR2: SNHLY and FYNNEI. The CDR3 loop reads CASREGPWAGELFF. The CDR3 nucleotides read TGTGCCAGCAGGGAGGGACCATGGGCCGGGGAGCTGTTTTTT.

This CDR3 is CASSFGGRKPEKLFF. DNA for the CDR3: TGTGCCAGCAGCTTTGGGGGTAGGAAGCCTGAAAAACTGTTTTTT. V usage is TRBV5-4 and J usage is TRBJ1-4, with D possibly TRBD1 on 5 matching bases. V was shortened by 2 bases and J by 7 bases, with 15 bases between the two germline ends. The CDR3 extends over 15 amino acids. From germline, CDR1 is SGHNT and CDR2 YYREEE (reference sequence).

The rearrangement joins TRBV2 to TRBJ1-5; no definite D call. The CDR3 spans 15 residues. V was clipped by 4 bases and J by 0 bases, with 10 bases between them. Per the germline V gene, CDR1 is SNHLY and CDR2 is FYNNEI. The CDR3 spells CASSGGLYSNQPQHF. The CDR3 DNA reads TGTGCCAGCAGTGGCGGACTATATAGCAATCAGCCCCAGCATTTT.

V usage is TRBV2 and J usage is TRBJ2-2; 8 positions agree with TRBD2. Trimming cost V 6 bases and J 1 base; bases outside gene matches: 7. Per germline, CDR1 SNHLY and CDR2 FYNNEI. The CDR3 has 16 residues. This CDR3 is CASRPRSGGNTGELFF. In nucleotides, the CDR3 is TGTGCCAGCAGGCCGAGAAGCGGGGGGAACACCGGGGAGCTGTTTTTT.

This clone was counted once. V gene TRBV5-1 combines with J gene TRBJ1-3; D gene ambiguous. Germline CDR1 reads SGHRS; CDR2 reads YFSETQ. V was clipped by 5 bases and J by 2 bases, with 14 bases between them. The CDR3 runs to 15 residues. CDR3 amino acids: CASSQPQAAGNTIYF. The CDR3 DNA follows: TGCGCCAGCAGTCAACCCCAGGCCGCTGGAAACACCATATATTTT.

The rearrangement uses TRBV5-1 and TRBJ2-1; 7 nucleotides align to TRBD2. Trimming took 7 bases from V and 3 from J; bases not matched to a gene: 10. Germline assignment: CDR1 SGHRS and CDR2 YFSETQ. This CDR3 is 15 amino acids long. The CDR3 sequence: CASRRTSELYNEQFF. In nucleotides, the CDR3 is TGCGCCAGCCGGCGAACTAGCGAACTCTACAATGAGCAGTTCTTC.

With respect to this clone: Other DNA sequences in the sample encode the same CDR3. The chain employs TRBV2 and TRBJ2-5; possibly TRBD1 or TRBD2 for D (5 bases each). CDR3 size: 13 residues. Germline lookup yields CDR1 SNHLY and CDR2 FYNNEI. With 1 base removed from V and 5 bases from J, the gap between germline ends came to 8 bases. DNA for the CDR3: TGTGCCAGCAGTGAAGGGGGGTTGGAGACCCAGTACTTC. The encoded protein is CASSEGGLETQYF. The full variable domain, in which reference TRBV2 and TRBJ2-5 provide the parts outside the CDR3, is EPEVTQTPSHQVTQMGQEVILRCVPISNHLYFYWYRQILGQKVEFLVSFYNNEISEKSEIFDDQFSVERPDGSNFTLKIRSTKLEDSAMYFCASSEGGLETQYFGPGTRLLVL.

This clone is a singleton in its sample. The V and J genes are TRBV6-5 and TRBJ2-5, with D tentatively TRBD1 or TRBD2 (6 bases each). The CDR3 sequence is 13 residues long. The ends were cut back, 5 bases at V and 7 bases at J, with 14 bases in the middle. Germline V CDR1 and CDR2: MNHEY, SVGAGI. The CDR3 DNA is TGTGCCAGCAGTGGTACAGGGCGGGGGACCCAGTACTTC. This gives the protein CASSGTGRGTQYF.

This clone was picked up one time. CDR3 protein: CASSPLEMNTEAFF. The CDR3 nucleotides are TGTGCCAGCTCACCACTAGAGATGAACACTGAAGCTTTCTTT. The genes are TRBV18 and TRBJ1-1, with D uncertain. Germline assignment: CDR1 KGHSH and CDR2 LQKENI. There are 14 residues in the CDR3. The germline V and J ends were trimmed by 1 base and 0 bases, with 6 bases remaining between them. The complete variable domain, with remaining parts taken from reference TRBV18 and TRBJ1-1, reads NAGVMQNPRHLVRRRGQEARLRCSPMKGHSHVYWYRQLPEEGLKFMVYLQKENIIDESGMPKERFSAEFPKEGPSILRIQQVVRGDSAAYFCASSPLEMNTEAFFGQGTRLTVV.

This clone has just a few counts. CDR3 loop: CAWRLIYNGLMGGELFF. The CDR3, as DNA: TGTGCCTGGAGGCTCATATACAACGGCCTCATGGGTGGGGAGCTGTTTTTT. The chain combines TRBV30 with TRBJ2-2; D unclear. The V and J ends lost 3 bases and 8 bases respectively, with 25 bases between them. This CDR3 has 17 residues. From germline, CDR1 is GTSNPN and CDR2 SVGIG (reference sequence).

The chain combines TRBV5-1 with TRBJ1-6; maybe TRBD1 (5 bases). Germline assignment: CDR1 SGHRS and CDR2 YFSETQ. V was clipped by 7 bases and J by 7 bases, with 18 bases between them. This CDR3 comprises 15 residues. This CDR3 reads CASSIGTGSNSPLHF. For the CDR3, the DNA is TGCGCCAGCTCAATCGGGACTGGGAGCAATTCACCCCTCCACTTT.

This clone was picked up one time. The gene calls are TRBV7-8 and TRBJ2-7, with D unclear. CDR1 and CDR2 from the germline V gene are SGHVS and FQNEAQ. The V gene lost 5 bases and the J gene lost 0 bases, with 23 bases spanning the gap. This CDR3 is 18 amino acids long. DNA of the CDR3: TGTGCCAGCAGCCGCGAGGTATTTTGGGGAATTGGCTCCTACGAGCAGTACTTC. This encodes CASSREVFWGIGSYEQYF. The full variable domain, its missing parts supplied by reference TRBV7-8 and TRBJ2-7, is GAGVSQSPRYKVAKRGQDVALRCDPISGHVSLFWYQQALGQGPEFLTYFQNEAQLDKSGLPSDRFFAERPEGSVSTLKIQRTQQEDSAVYLCASSREVFWGIGSYEQYFGPGTRLTVT.

V and J are TRBV5-1 and TRBJ2-3; D perhaps matches TRBD2 (7 bases). The germline V and J ends were trimmed by 0 bases and 2 bases, with 13 bases remaining between them. Germline CDR1 reads SGHRS; CDR2 reads YFSETQ. The CDR3 spans 16 residues. The CDR3 reads CASSLGGLADTDTQYF. The CDR3 coding sequence is TGCGCCAGCAGCTTGGGGGGGCTAGCGGACACAGATACGCAGTATTTT.

V and J are TRBV10-3 and TRBJ1-1; D is possibly TRBD1 (6 bases). This CDR3 contains 14 residues. Germline V CDR1 and CDR2: ENHRY, SYGVKD. V lost 4 bases and J lost 7, with 16 bases in between. The CDR3 DNA follows: TGTGCCATCAGTGGACAGGTCTTAAGGGGTGAAGCTTTCTTT. This encodes CAISGQVLRGEAFF.

This CDR3 reads CASSPGTGANVLTF. In DNA, the CDR3 is TGTGCCAGCTCACCAGGCACCGGGGCCAACGTCCTGACTTTC. V and J are TRBV18 and TRBJ2-6, with unresolved D. The germline V gene has CDR1 KGHSH and CDR2 LQKENI. With 2 bases removed from V and 4 bases from J, the gap between germline ends came to 6 bases. The CDR3 has 14 amino acids. The complete variable domain, with remaining parts taken from reference TRBV18 and TRBJ2-6, reads NAGVMQNPRHLVRRRGQEARLRCSPMKGHSHVYWYRQLPEEGLKFMVYLQKENIIDESGMPKERFSAEFPKEGPSILRIQQVVRGDSAAYFCASSPGTGANVLTFGAGSRLTVL.

The chain joins TRBV10-2 to TRBJ2-7, with D maybe TRBD2 (6 bases). The germline V gene has CDR1 WSHSY and CDR2 SAAADI. V gave up 6 bases and J gave up 0 bases, with 12 bases separating them. The CDR3 extends over 14 amino acids. As DNA, the CDR3 is TGCGCCAGCAGCTCCGACGGGAGCTCCTACGAGCAGTACTTC. Translating gives CASSSDGSSYEQYF.

This clone was observed a few times. DNA for the CDR3: TGTGCCAGCAGTTCCTCCAGGGGGCACGGGGGTGAAGCTTTCTTT. Translation: CASSSSRGHGGEAFF. The V and J genes are TRBV27 and TRBJ1-1; 8 positions agree with TRBD1. The germline V gene has CDR1 MNHEY and CDR2 SMNVEV (reference sequence). The CDR3 runs to 15 residues. With V trimmed by 4 bases and J by 7 bases, 11 bases remained unmatched.

About this clone: The same CDR3 also results from other DNA sequences found in this sample. The genes are TRBV5-1 and TRBJ2-1, with a weak D call TRBD2 (6 bases). V shed 4 bases and J shed 1 base, with 9 bases lying between them. Germline-derived CDR1 and CDR2 are SGHRS and YFSETQ. The CDR3 extends over 14 amino acids. DNA of the CDR3: TGCGCCAGCAGCAGTGGGGGGTCCTACAATGAGCAGTTCTTC. Its protein product is CASSSGGSYNEQFF.

The V call is TRBV9, the J call TRBJ1-1; a possible D gene is TRBD1 (5 bases). V gave up 4 bases and J gave up 3 bases, with 13 bases separating them. CDR3 length equals 14 residues. Germline V gives CDR1 SGDLS, CDR2 YYNGEE. The CDR3 DNA reads TGTGCCAGCAGCCCCTCCTGGGGGGACACTGAAGCTTTCTTT. Its protein is CASSPSWGDTEAFF.

The rearrangement uses TRBV5-1 and TRBJ1-1; no firm D call. Trimming cost V 2 bases and J 0 bases, with 8 bases left between them. The germline gives CDR1 SGHRS, CDR2 YFSETQ. The CDR3 has 14 amino acids. DNA for the CDR3: TGCGCCAGCAGCTTTGAGCTCATGAACACTGAAGCTTTCTTT. It yields the protein CASSFELMNTEAFF.

CDR3 nucleotide sequence: TGCAGTGCTGCTCTCCCTGAGCAGTTCTTC. Amino acid sequence: CSAALPEQFF. The chain has TRBV20-1 and TRBJ2-1, with unresolved D. The CDR3 is 10 residues long. CDR1 DFQATT and CDR2 SNEGSKA come from the germline V gene (reference sequence). Trimming took 5 bases from V and 9 from J, leaving 8 bases between them.